This T cell receptor beta chain was found in a study of Ad26.COV2.S vaccination and SARS-CoV-2 variants. This clone has a single count. Deletions cut 4 bases from V and 0 bases from J, with 8 bases between. The CDR3 runs 15 residues. Germline assignment: CDR1 SGHNT and CDR2 YYREEE (reference sequence). Stated treatment: 15 to 20 received Ad26.COV2.S at low or high dose, single or two shots; several received placebo; per-sample allocation not given. Following the first vaccine or placebo injection, samples were taken on day 63. Assay used: immunoSEQ multiplex PCR; TCRdb lists only in-frame clones, some missing. The sample includes almost 400,000 clones, around 89% of them seen just once.

V usage is TRBV5-4 and J usage is TRBJ1-6; no clear D gene. Sample: peripheral blood, taken in a trial of Ad26.COV2.S vaccine versus placebo. The receptor's source is a person between 18 and 65 years old who received the Ad26.COV2.S COVID-19 vaccine or a placebo. The DNA of the CDR3 is TGTGCCAGCAGCGATGGGATCTCCTATAATTCACCCCTCCACTTT. It codes for CASSDGISYNSPLHF.